The T cell receptor beta chain described here comes from a study of shared clonotypes between healthy human individuals (dated by TCRdb to 2020 to 2021). With respect to the entire study: Three men and a couple of women, aged 18 to 49 years, made up the cohort. Per donor, leukapheresis produced somewhere between about 0.85 and 8.9 billion PBMCs. Blood TCR repertoires of roughly 5 healthy adults were deeply sequenced to estimate repertoire size and the extent of clonotype sharing between individuals. For each donor, CD4 naive and CD4 memory were each run on three plates, CD8 naive on two plates, and CD8 memory on one plate. To increase sequencing depth and limit assay-specific biases, different laboratories used diverse techniques to prepare libraries and sequence TCR repertoires.

Concerning this clone itself: What antigen it recognizes has not been identified. No much larger clone is present one base from it, and per-base qualities are unavailable.

Taken from the germline V gene, the CDR1 and CDR2 loops are MNHNS and SASEGT. The germline ends are 12 bases apart after V is trimmed by 2 bases and J by 1 base. Measured from the cysteine to the phenylalanine, the CDR3 is 16 residues long. Solely the CDR3 DNA is kept, with 48 bases framed from the first base. General conclusions and limits of the study: Sharing across several donors was observed for around 5% of naive CD4, over 3% of naive CD8, around 2.5% of memory CD4, and around 0.44% of memory CD8 clonotypes. The genetic and exposure-history diversity represented was limited by the small number of donors. Larger estimated clonotype richness was generally found for naive subsets than for memory subsets. Even with the large sequencing depth, rarefaction of the sorted-subset datasets indicated that sequencing was incomplete. Based on pairwise subsampling, the degree of clonotype sharing among donors was expected to be affected by sequencing depth. Compared with non-shared clonotypes, the clonotypes found in all four sorted-subset donors had higher generation probabilities. Sampling was limited to blood, and TCR repertoires in tissue likely differ from TCR repertoires in blood.

TCR CDR3 regions were amplified from genomic DNA by multiplex PCR using the deep immunoSEQ assay. Extracted genomic DNA from each cell subset was distributed evenly across all wells of several immunoSEQ 96-well plates, and each plate was treated as a replicate. Each replicate PCR for sorted subsets received 200 ng genomic DNA, equal to about 30,000 T cell genomes. The purified libraries were quantified using a Qubit 3.0 fluorometer, sized with a Bioanalyzer 2100, and then quantified again using the KAPA Library Quantification kit. Every immunoSEQ 96-well plate was sequenced on a dedicated single-read 150-cycle Illumina NextSeq 550 flow cell. The source study handled its data this way. Because the immunoSEQ output included only junctional sequences and no quality scores, the filtering could not be the same as the filtering used for full-length reads. To assign V/J genes and CDR3, sequences were annotated using PyIR, a Python wrapper for IgBLAST v1.9, with IMGT germline references. Reads were removed for weak V/J assignments (E-value above 1e-6), missing CDR3, stop codons, out-of-frame junctions, or ambiguous translated residues. V3J clonotypes were defined as sequences sharing an identical inferred V gene, J gene, and CDR3 amino acid sequence. The percentage overlap between two repertoires was calculated by dividing the number of shared unique clonotypes by the size of the smaller repertoire. Repertoire richness was assessed with RTK rarefaction, the Chao1 estimator, and Recon v2.1 estimates of unobserved clonotypes. Generation probabilities for all TCRbeta clonotypes obtained by the gDNA method from several donors were computed using OLGA. TCRdb re-hosts the immuneACCESS table, in-frame sequences only. Its copies lack some clones; in the studies checked, an unresolved V gene accounts for under half of them, and the cause for the rest is not known. V, J and clone size reflect that table, while D and trimming were determined from the DNA. Across this sample there are 2 million to 2.5 million clones, with less than 95% seen only once. 1% to 1.3% of the sample lies in the top ten.

For the CD8 naive samples, CD45RO-negative cells were positively selected for CCR7, yielding a CD45RA+CCR7+ population from which TemRA cells were excluded. Donors were healthy HIV-negative adults with no recently reported acute infections or vaccinations. All donors were Caucasian adults living in Nashville, Tennessee, USA. After blood collection by leukapheresis, PBMCs were isolated using Ficoll-Histopaque density gradient centrifugation and then cryopreserved in the vapor phase of liquid nitrogen. Analytical flow cytometry was used to check the purity and quantity of each magnetically sorted T cell population. Each sorted fraction had its genomic DNA isolated and then quantified by UV absorbance on a Nanodrop 2000c.

The chain links TRBV6-1 with TRBJ1-5; matching of 5 bases hints at TRBD1 as the D gene. What was sequenced was naive CD8+ T cells sorted from blood. What the cell subset or site label conveys for this sample: CD45RA+CCR7+. The clonotype was recovered from a man between 18 and 29 years old in good health. The DNA is TGTGCCAGCAGTGAACTCCGGGGGACGAGCAATCAGCCCCAGCATTTT. It codes for CASSELRGTSNQPQHF.